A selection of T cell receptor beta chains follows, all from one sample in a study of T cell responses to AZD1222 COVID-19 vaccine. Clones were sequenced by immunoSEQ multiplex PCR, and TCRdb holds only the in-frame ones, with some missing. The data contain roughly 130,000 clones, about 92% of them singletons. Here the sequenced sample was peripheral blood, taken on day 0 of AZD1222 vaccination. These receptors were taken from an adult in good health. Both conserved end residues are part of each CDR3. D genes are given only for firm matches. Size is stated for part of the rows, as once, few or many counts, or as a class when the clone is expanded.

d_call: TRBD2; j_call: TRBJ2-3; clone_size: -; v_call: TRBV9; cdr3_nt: TGTGCCAGCAGCCCAATGACTAGCGGGGGCACAGATACGCAGTATTTT; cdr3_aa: CASSPMTSGGTDTQYF
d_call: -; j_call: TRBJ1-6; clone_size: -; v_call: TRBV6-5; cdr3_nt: TGTGCCAGCAGTTACTCGACGGCGTATTCACCCCTCCACTTT; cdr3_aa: CASSYSTAYSPLHF
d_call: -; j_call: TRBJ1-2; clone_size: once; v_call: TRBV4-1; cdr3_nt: TGCGCCAGCAGCCCCGGACCCGGAGAGGACTATGGCTACACCTTC; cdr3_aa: CASSPGPGEDYGYTF
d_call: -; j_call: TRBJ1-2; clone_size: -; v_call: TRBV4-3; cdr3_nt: TGCGCCAGCAGCCAAGTAGAGGGAAGGCCTTATGGCTACACCTTC; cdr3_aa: CASSQVEGRPYGYTF
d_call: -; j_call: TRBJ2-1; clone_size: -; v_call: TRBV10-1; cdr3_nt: TGCGCCAGCAGGTCCCAGTCCAACAATGAGCAGTTCTTC; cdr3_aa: CASRSQSNNEQFF
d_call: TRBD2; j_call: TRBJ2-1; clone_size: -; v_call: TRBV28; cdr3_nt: TGTGCCAGCCCCCCCACCGGACTAGCGGGAGTTGGAACCTACAATGAGCAGTTCTTC; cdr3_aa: CASPPTGLAGVGTYNEQFF
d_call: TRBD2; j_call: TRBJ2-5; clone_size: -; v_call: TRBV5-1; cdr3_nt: TGCGCCAGCAGCTGGACCGCAGCGGGAGAAGAGACCCAGTACTTC; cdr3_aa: CASSWTAAGEETQYF
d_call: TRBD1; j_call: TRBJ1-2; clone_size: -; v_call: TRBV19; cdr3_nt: TGTGCCAGTAGTGCAGGGGGCGGCTACACCTTC; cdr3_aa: CASSAGGGYTF
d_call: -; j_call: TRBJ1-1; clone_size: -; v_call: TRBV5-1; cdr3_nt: TGCGCCAGCAGCGACCCGTCCCAGGCGAACACTGAAGCTTTCTTT; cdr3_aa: CASSDPSQANTEAFF
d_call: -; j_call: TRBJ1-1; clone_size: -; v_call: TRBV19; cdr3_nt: TGTGCCAGTAGTGCCCCGACTCTGGTGGGGAACACTGAAGCTTTCTTT; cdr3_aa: CASSAPTLVGNTEAFF
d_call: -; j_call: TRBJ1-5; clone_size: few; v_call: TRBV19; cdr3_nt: TGTGCCAGTAGTACGAGGGGGAATCAGCCCCAGCATTTT; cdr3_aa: CASSTRGNQPQHF
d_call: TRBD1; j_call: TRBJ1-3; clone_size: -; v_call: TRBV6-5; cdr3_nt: TGTGCCAGCACCTGGGACAGGGTGAATGGAAACACCATATATTTT; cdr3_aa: CASTWDRVNGNTIYF
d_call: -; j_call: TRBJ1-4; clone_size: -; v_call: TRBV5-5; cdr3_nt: TGTGCCAGCAGCTCTTCTAGATCGTCTGAAACTAATGAAAAACTGTTTTTT; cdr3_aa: CASSSSRSSETNEKLFF
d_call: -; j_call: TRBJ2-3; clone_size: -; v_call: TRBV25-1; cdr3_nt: TGTGCCAGCAGTGAAACTACAGATACGCAGTATTTT; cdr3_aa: CASSETTDTQYF
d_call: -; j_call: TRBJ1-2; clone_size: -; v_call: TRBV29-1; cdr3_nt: TGCAGCGTAGAAGCCCTGCAGGGACCCTATGGCTACACCTTC; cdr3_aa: CSVEALQGPYGYTF
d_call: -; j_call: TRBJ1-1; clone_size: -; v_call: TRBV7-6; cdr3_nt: TGTGCCAGCAGCCCCTCGTCCACTGAAGCTTTCTTT; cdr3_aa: CASSPSSTEAFF